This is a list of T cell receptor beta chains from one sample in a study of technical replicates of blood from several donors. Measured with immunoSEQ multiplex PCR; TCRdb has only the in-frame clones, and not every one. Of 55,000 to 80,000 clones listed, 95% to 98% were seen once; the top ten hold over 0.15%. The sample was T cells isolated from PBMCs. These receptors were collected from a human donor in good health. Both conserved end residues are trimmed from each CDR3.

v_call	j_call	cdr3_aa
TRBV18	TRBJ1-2	ASSADSYGYT
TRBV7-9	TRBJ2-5	ASSLELGETQY
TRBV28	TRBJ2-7	ASSLFPGSYEQY
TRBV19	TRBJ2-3	ASSIRQATDTQY
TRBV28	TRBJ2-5	ASKPTGRAGETQY
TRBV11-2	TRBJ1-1	ASSLQGAVGTEAF
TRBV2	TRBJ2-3	ASSAGGGWTDTQY
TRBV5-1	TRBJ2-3	ASSLGLAGTDTQY
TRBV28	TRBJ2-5	ASSFGAGGGETQY
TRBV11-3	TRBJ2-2	ASSPLNTGELF
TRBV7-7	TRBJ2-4	ASIISRGNYIQY
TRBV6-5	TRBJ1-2	ASRLDRGPYGYT
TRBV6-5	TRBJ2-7	ASSYYEQGREQY
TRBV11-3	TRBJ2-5	ASSPTGKETQY
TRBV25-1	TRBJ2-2	ASSEQATNTGELF
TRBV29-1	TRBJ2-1	SVEAGGLAERSSYNEQF
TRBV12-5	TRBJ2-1	ASRASTVPYNEQF
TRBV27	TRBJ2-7	ASTRRFSTGGWENEQY
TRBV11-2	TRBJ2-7	ASSLVAGGSYEQY
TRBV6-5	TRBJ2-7	ASRNDWDYHYEQY
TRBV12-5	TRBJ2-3	ASGLGSLADGTDTQY
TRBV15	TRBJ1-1	ATSRQTGLSEAF
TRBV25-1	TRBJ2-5	ASSTGRQETQY
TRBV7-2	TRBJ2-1	ASSGAGVPYNEQF
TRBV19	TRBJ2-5	ASSPSRTVGTQY
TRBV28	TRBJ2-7	ASSLVVNEQY